This T cell receptor (beta chain) was obtained from a study of glioma-infiltrating T cells after dendritic cell vaccination. Study outcomes and limitations: TCR clonality showed no direct relationship with survival.

About this clone: The antigen is not known.

V lost 1 base and J lost 0; bases outside the gene matches: 0. The CDR3 is 16 amino acids. Germline V lookup: CDR1 MGHRA, CDR2 YSYEKL. Fresh-frozen tumor tissue and more than two years of survival data were available for all. Blood PBMC samples: pre-vaccination, two weeks post third vaccination, and at tumor progression. TCRdb's copy holds only in-frame clones and misses some; the assay was immunoSEQ multiplex PCR. Counted here are more than 100,000 clones, roughly 76% occurring once; the ten biggest clones make up about an eighth. The receptor was derived from a human donor with glioblastoma. Material: blood, obtained before dendritic cell vaccination. The rearrangement links TRBV4-1 to TRBJ2-7; 13 bases match TRBD2. CDR3 sequence (DNA): TGCGCCAGCAGCCAAGGACTAGCGGGGGGCTCCTACGAGCAGTACTTC. Its protein is CASSQGLAGGSYEQYF.